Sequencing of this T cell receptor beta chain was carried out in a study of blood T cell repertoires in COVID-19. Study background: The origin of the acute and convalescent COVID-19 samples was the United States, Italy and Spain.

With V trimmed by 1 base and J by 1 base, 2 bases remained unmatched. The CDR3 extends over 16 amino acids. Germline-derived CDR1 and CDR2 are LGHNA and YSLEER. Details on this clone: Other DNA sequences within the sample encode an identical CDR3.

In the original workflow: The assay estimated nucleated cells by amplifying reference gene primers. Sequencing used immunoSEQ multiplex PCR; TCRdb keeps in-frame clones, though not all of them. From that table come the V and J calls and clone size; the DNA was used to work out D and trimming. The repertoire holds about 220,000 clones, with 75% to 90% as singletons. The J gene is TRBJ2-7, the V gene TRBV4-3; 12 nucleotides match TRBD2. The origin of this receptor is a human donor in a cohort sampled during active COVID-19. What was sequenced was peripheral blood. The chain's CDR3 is CASSQGGTSGSYEQYF. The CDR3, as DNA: TGCGCCAGCAGCCAAGGGGGGACTAGCGGGTCCTACGAGCAGTACTTC.